One sample yielded the 22 T cell receptor beta chains listed below, sequenced in a study of T cell repertoires in cytomegalovirus infection (dated by TCRdb to about 2019). For sequencing, an Illumina HiSeq 1500 was employed. TCRdb's own reprocessing of the public reads used fastp at Q25 and MiXCR and kept productive beta chains. Rows matching on CDR3 protein sequence are summarized as one entry with the most common DNA and genes. For this sample the table gives roughly 350,000 distinct CDR3 sequences, of which roughly 34% were detected only once. Roughly 14% of the sample comes from the top ten. The treatment or condition label for this specimen denotes: in vitro stimulation with specific CMV peptide epitopes to enrich CMV-specific T cells. No antigens are known for them. The specimen was cultured PBMCs, collected from culture after CMV antigen stimulation. The receptors were gathered from a human donor in good health (CMV status not recorded). Some clones in this sample may be carry-over from other donors' samples.

Details on this clonotype: One end of the junction does not line up with germline, which may come from a read error. V and J are TRBV25-1 and TRBJ1-1; no firm D call. The germline gives CDR1 MGHDK, CDR2 SYGVNS. The CDR3 is 15 amino acids. The CDR3 here is CASSDHRRGNTEAFF. Written as DNA, the CDR3 is TGTGCCAGTAGTGATCACCGCCGCGGGAACACTGAAGCTTTCTTT. Complete variable domain (other parts from reference TRBV25-1 and TRBJ1-1): EADIYQTPRYLVIGTGKKITLECSQTMGHDKMYWYQQDPGMELHLIHYSYGVNSTEKGDLSSESTVSRIRTEHFPLTLESARPSHTSQYLCASSDHRRGNTEAFFGQGTRLTVV.

This clonotype has just a few counts. CDR3 loop: CASSFVNTGELFF. The CDR3 nucleotides are TGTGCCAGTAGTTTTGTGAACACCGGGGAGCTGTTTTTT. The rearrangement uses TRBV19 and TRBJ2-2, with D unresolved. Germline assignment: CDR1 LNHDA and CDR2 SQIVND (reference sequence). Trimming stripped 5 bases from V and 1 base from J, with 5 bases between. The CDR3 totals 13 residues.

The rearrangement uses TRBV7-9 and TRBJ2-3; D tentatively reads TRBD1 or TRBD2 (6 bases each). This CDR3 region has 16 residues. V lost 6 bases to trimming and J lost 5 bases, with 21 bases between them. Germline-derived CDR1 and CDR2 are SEHNR and FQNEAQ (reference sequence). The CDR3 coding sequence is TGTGCCAGCAGACCCGGGTGGGGGGCTGGAGGAGATACGCAGTATTTT. Translation gives CASRPGWGAGGDTQYF.

This clonotype appeared a single time. The chain uses TRBV10-3 and TRBJ2-7; 7 positions agree with TRBD2. Trimming removed 10 bases from V and 2 bases from J; junction bases left unmatched: 11. Germline-derived CDR1 and CDR2 are ENHRY and SYGVKD. The CDR3 has 14 amino acids. CDR3 protein: CASRTSSNPYEQYV. In DNA form, the CDR3 reads TGTGCCAGTAGGACTAGTTCGAACCCCTACGAGCAGTACGTC.

This clonotype came up many times. The chain recombines TRBV5-5 with TRBJ2-7; D call uncertain. Germline lookup yields CDR1 SGHKS and CDR2 YYEKEE (reference sequence). This CDR3 spans 14 amino acids. The V end lost 0 bases, the J end lost 5 bases, and 12 bases lay between the germline ends. For the CDR3, the DNA is TGTGCCAGCAGCTTGGAGTCTGTTCCTGACGAGCAGTACTTC. This codes for CASSLESVPDEQYF.

The chain employs TRBV28 and TRBJ1-2, with a possible D match to TRBD1 (5 bases). Deletions cut 5 bases from V and 4 bases from J, with 23 bases between. This CDR3 has 17 amino acids. Germline loops: CDR1 MDHEN, CDR2 SYDVKM. CDR3 amino acids: CASSPGDAGNRPYGYTF. The CDR3 nucleotides read TGTGCCAGCAGTCCCGGGGATGCAGGGAATCGCCCCTATGGCTACACCTTC.

V and J are TRBV27 and TRBJ2-7; TRBD2 agrees at 10 bases. In germline, CDR1 is MNHEY, CDR2 SMNVEV (reference sequence). Unmatched junction bases numbered 2, after V lost 6 bases and J lost 0 bases. The CDR3 has 14 amino acids. CDR3 coding DNA: TGTGCCAGCAGACAGCGGGAGGGCTCCTACGAGCAGTACTTC. Protein: CASRQREGSYEQYF.

The chain employs TRBV6-2 or TRBV6-3 and TRBJ1-5; possibly TRBD1 for D (5 bases). The germline V gene has CDR1 MNHEY and CDR2 SVGEGT. Between the trimmed V and J ends, which lost 4 bases and 5 bases, there was a span of 18 bases. This CDR3 contains 16 residues. The CDR3 spells CASSSLGQVYDQPQHF. CDR3 coding DNA: TGTGCCAGCAGTTCACTGGGGCAAGTATATGATCAGCCCCAGCATTTT.

The chain employs TRBV11-2 and TRBJ2-2, with TRBD1 matching 8 bases. The germline gives CDR1 SGHAT, CDR2 FQNNGV. Trimming removed 4 bases from V and 5 bases from J; junction bases left unmatched: 6. The CDR3 totals 15 residues. The CDR3 nucleotides are TGTGCCAGCAGCTCGCCGACAGGGGAAACCGGGGAGCTGTTTTTT. Its protein is CASSSPTGETGELFF.

This clonotype was seen a handful of times. The chain joins TRBV7-2 to TRBJ2-3; TRBD2 aligns across 8 bases. The V gene's germline CDR1 is SGHTA and CDR2 FQGNSA. The V gene end was trimmed by 3 bases and the J gene end by 7 bases; junction bases not matched to a gene: 12. This CDR3 has 16 amino acids. Here the CDR3 DNA reads TGTGCCAGCAGCTTCTCGGATAGCGGGACACGTAATACGCAGTATTTT. Amino acid sequence: CASSFSDSGTRNTQYF. The variable domain in full, completed from reference TRBV7-2 and TRBJ2-3, reads GAGVSQSPSNKVTEKGKDVELRCDPISGHTALYWYRQSLGQGLEFLIYFQGNSAPDKSGLPSDRFSAERTGGSVSTLTIQRTQQEDSAVYLCASSFSDSGTRNTQYFGPGTRLTVL.

The rearrangement joins TRBV7-2 to TRBJ1-1, with D uncertain. CDR3 size: 15 residues. Germline lookup yields CDR1 SGHTA and CDR2 FQGNSA. The germline V and J ends were trimmed by 5 bases and 4 bases, with 17 bases remaining between them. The CDR3 is CASSPLVRESTEAFF. CDR3 sequence (DNA): TGTGCCAGCAGCCCCCTCGTGAGGGAGAGCACTGAAGCTTTCTTT.

The CDR3 DNA sequence: TGTGCCAGCAGCGTAGCAGGACAGGCTGGGGCCAACGTCCTGACTTTC. Translating it yields CASSVAGQAGANVLTF. The chain recombines TRBV9 with TRBJ2-6; 7 bases map to TRBD1. Germline V gives CDR1 SGDLS, CDR2 YYNGEE. The CDR3 is made up of 16 amino acids. Trimming at V came to 0 bases and at J to 2 bases, leaving 2 bases not matched to a gene.

There are many counts of this clonotype. The chain recombines TRBV7-8 with TRBJ1-1; D not certain. There are 12 residues in the CDR3. V lost 1 base and J 7 bases, leaving 7 bases between the germline ends. Germline values: CDR1 SGHVS, CDR2 FQNEAQ. In DNA, the CDR3 is TGTGCCAGCAGCTTAGATGGGGATGAAGCTTTCTTT. Protein product: CASSLDGDEAFF.

CDR3 coding DNA: TGCGCCAGCAGCTTCGGAGGACCTAATGAAAAACTGTTTTTT. Translated, it gives CASSFGGPNEKLFF. This rearrangement joins TRBV5-1 to TRBJ1-4, with unresolved D. The CDR3 consists of 14 residues. CDR1 is SGHRS, CDR2 YFSETQ, per germline. Trimming pared 2 bases from V and 3 bases from J, leaving 8 bases between.

This clonotype was picked up many times. This chain links TRBV12-3 or TRBV12-4 with TRBJ2-3; D is possibly TRBD2 (6 bases). This CDR3 contains 14 residues. V was clipped by 6 bases and J by 0 bases, with 10 bases between them. In nucleotides, the CDR3 is TGTGCCAGCAGGAAGACTAGAAGCACAGATACGCAGTATTTT. Amino acid sequence: CASRKTRSTDTQYF.

This clonotype was seen a handful of times. The chain combines TRBV7-3 with TRBJ2-1, with 13 bases matching TRBD2. Germline V gene lookup returns CDR1 SGHTA and CDR2 FQGTGA. The CDR3 is 15 residues long. The ends lost 5 bases at V and 9 bases at J; junction bases unmatched: 7. The CDR3 loop is CASSPRTSGRGEQFF. The CDR3 region has the DNA TGTGCCAGCAGCCCCCGGACTAGCGGGAGAGGTGAGCAGTTCTTC.

The rearrangement links TRBV2 to TRBJ1-4; the D is unclear. The germline gives CDR1 SNHLY, CDR2 FYNNEI. The length of the CDR3 is 13 residues. Trimming took 5 bases from V and 5 from J, leaving 9 bases between them. CDR3 in amino acids: CASSPGPNEKLFF. The DNA of the CDR3 is TGTGCCAGCAGTCCCGGGCCAAATGAAAAACTGTTTTTT.

The rearrangement uses TRBV15 and TRBJ2-7, with a possible D match to TRBD2 (7 bases). Germline loops: CDR1 LNHNV, CDR2 YYDKDF (reference sequence). With 6 bases removed from V and 5 bases from J, the gap between germline ends came to 20 bases. CDR3 length equals 15 residues. CDR3 sequence reads: CATSAGVGGENEQYF. The CDR3, as DNA: TGTGCCACCAGTGCCGGGGTAGGGGGGGAGAACGAGCAGTACTTC.

The chain combines TRBV7-2 with TRBJ2-7; tentatively, D is TRBD2 (5 bases). V was clipped by 0 bases and J by 4 bases, with 13 bases between them. CDR3 length: 15 amino acids. CDR1 and CDR2 from the germline V gene are SGHTA and FQGNSA. The CDR3 DNA is TGTGCCAGCAGCTTAGCGGCTAGCAATCGGTACGAGCAGTACTTC. This gives the protein CASSLAASNRYEQYF.

This clonotype was detected a few times. This chain connects TRBV5-1 to TRBJ1-2; the D is unclear. V was cut by 4 bases and J by 7 bases, with 14 bases left in between. This CDR3 comprises 13 residues. Germline V CDR1 and CDR2: SGHRS, YFSETQ. Here the CDR3 DNA reads TGCGCCAGCAGCGAGGACGCCGTCGGTGGCTACACCTTC. Translation gives CASSEDAVGGYTF.

The chain has TRBV10-3 and TRBJ1-2, with 8 bases aligning to TRBD1. The CDR3 sequence is 13 residues long. Looked up from germline, CDR1 is ENHRY and CDR2 is SYGVKD. Trimming took 10 bases from V and 6 from J; bases not matched to a gene: 10. In DNA, the CDR3 is TGTGCCACCTCAGGGGGCCAGGGGAATGGCTACACCTTC. Residues: CATSGGQGNGYTF.

The chain is built from TRBV19 and TRBJ2-1, with no clear D. This CDR3 comprises 14 residues. V lost 0 bases to trimming and J lost 7 bases, with 10 bases between them. Per germline, CDR1 LNHDA and CDR2 SQIVND (reference sequence). CDR3 DNA: TGTGCCAGTAGTATAGATCTATGGTCAAATGAGCAGTTCTTC. Translation: CASSIDLWSNEQFF.